The 16 T cell receptor beta chains below were found in one sample sequenced in a study of blood T cell repertoires in COVID-19. The data were produced by immunoSEQ multiplex PCR, yet TCRdb's version contains in-frame clones alone and is incomplete. The table includes over 65,000 clones, about 76% detected once. The sequencing sample was made of peripheral blood. Receptors originate from an elderly man with acute or convalescent COVID-19.

V gene TRBV30 combines with J gene TRBJ2-6; D is unresolved. Germline-derived CDR1 and CDR2 are GTSNPN and SVGIG (reference sequence). V dropped 2 bases and J dropped 0 bases, with 5 bases sitting between them. The CDR3 is made up of 14 amino acids. The CDR3 here is CAWSRASGANVLTF. The DNA for the CDR3 is TGTGCCTGGAGTAGAGCCTCTGGGGCCAACGTCCTGACTTTC.

The V call is TRBV28, the J call TRBJ1-6; D is ambiguous. This CDR3 comprises 15 residues. CDR1 is MDHEN and CDR2 is SYDVKM in the germline V gene. The V end lost 5 bases, the J end lost 2 bases, and 10 bases lay between the germline ends. CDR3 nucleotide sequence: TGTGCCAGCAGTCGTACCGGTCCCTATAATTCACCCCTCCACTTT. Translating gives CASSRTGPYNSPLHF.

This clone appeared a single time. The rearrangement links TRBV27 to TRBJ1-2; no firm D call. CDR3 length: 13 amino acids. CDR1 MNHEY and CDR2 SMNVEV come from the germline V gene (reference sequence). V was pared by 4 bases and J by 2 bases, with 8 bases between. CDR3 region: CASSSWENYGYTF. In DNA form, the CDR3 reads TGTGCCAGCAGTTCCTGGGAGAACTATGGCTACACCTTC.

V and J are TRBV19 and TRBJ2-7; tentative D call: TRBD1 (6 bases). The germline V gene encodes CDR1 LNHDA and CDR2 SQIVND (reference sequence). Trimming took 3 bases from V and 7 from J, leaving 19 bases between them. The CDR3 covers 15 residues. In nucleotides, the CDR3 is TGTGCCAGTAGTATGACCATAGGGGGATTGAAGGAGCAGTACTTC. Encoded protein: CASSMTIGGLKEQYF.

The V gene is TRBV6-5, the J gene TRBJ2-7; 10 bases map to TRBD2. Looked up from germline, CDR1 is MNHEY and CDR2 is SVGAGI. The CDR3 spans 15 residues. V dropped 0 bases and J dropped 3; count of bases not matched to a gene: 2. CDR3 bases: TGTGCCAGCAGTTACTCGGCTAGCGGGAGCTACGAGCAGTACTTC. It translates to CASSYSASGSYEQYF.

This clone was picked up a small number of times. The chain carries TRBV10-3 and TRBJ1-5; no reliable D call. Trimming left V 2 bases short and J 0 bases short, with 5 bases between. The CDR3 covers 14 residues. The germline V gene encodes CDR1 ENHRY and CDR2 SYGVKD. The CDR3 DNA reads TGTGCCATCAGTGAGACAGCTAGCAATCAGCCCCAGCATTTT. Translating it yields CAISETASNQPQHF.

The chain has TRBV27 and TRBJ2-6; the D gene is possibly TRBD1 (5 bases). Germline V gives CDR1 MNHEY, CDR2 SMNVEV (reference sequence). V was shortened by 5 bases and J by 2 bases, with 13 bases between the two germline ends. The CDR3 is 16 residues long. DNA for the CDR3: TGTGCCAGCAGTCGAAGACAGTCCACTGGGGCCAACGTCCTGACTTTC. Protein product: CASSRRQSTGANVLTF.

The rearrangement uses TRBV5-1 and TRBJ2-2, with a possible D match to TRBD1 (5 bases). The germline V gene encodes CDR1 SGHRS and CDR2 YFSETQ. This CDR3 has 14 residues. V shed 4 bases and J shed 8 bases, with 15 bases lying between them. The CDR3 DNA reads TGCGCCAGCAGCGTGACAGCTACCGGGGGGGAGCTGTTTTTT. Protein product: CASSVTATGGELFF.

The gene calls are TRBV29-1 and TRBJ2-3; D is ambiguous. The germline V and J ends were trimmed by 2 bases and 0 bases, with 12 bases remaining between them. There are 15 residues in the CDR3. Germline V lookup: CDR1 SQVTM, CDR2 ANQGSEA. The CDR3 spells CSVEMSGVSTDTQYF. CDR3 sequence (DNA): TGCAGCGTTGAAATGTCCGGAGTCAGCACAGATACGCAGTATTTT.

This chain uses TRBV15 with TRBJ1-6, with D perhaps TRBD1 (5 bases). The CDR3 totals 15 residues. In germline, CDR1 is LNHNV, CDR2 YYDKDF (reference sequence). Trimming stripped 8 bases from V and 0 bases from J, with 11 bases between. The CDR3 DNA follows: TGTGCCACCCGGGACTTTAGCTCCTATAATTCACCCCTCCACTTT. It translates to CATRDFSSYNSPLHF.

The genes are TRBV14 and TRBJ2-2; D perhaps matches TRBD2 (5 bases). Germline V lookup: CDR1 SGHDN, CDR2 FVKESK. The CDR3 loop spans 14 amino acids. Trimming stripped 4 bases from V and 7 bases from J, with 13 bases between. The CDR3 loop is CASSLLSGGGELFF. Here the CDR3 DNA reads TGTGCCAGCAGCCTATTGAGCGGAGGCGGGGAGCTGTTTTTT.

The chain uses TRBV6-5 and TRBJ2-1; possible D gene TRBD1, 5 bases. The CDR3 covers 12 residues. Trimming pared 6 bases from V and 4 bases from J, leaving 7 bases between. Germline V CDR1 and CDR2: MNHEY, SVGAGI. CDR3 sequence: CASRKGYNEQFF. CDR3 sequence (DNA): TGTGCCAGCAGAAAGGGGTACAATGAGCAGTTCTTC.

This clone was counted a single time. V gene TRBV4-1 combines with J gene TRBJ2-1, with 13 bases lining up with TRBD2. The V segment lost 4 bases and the J segment 4 bases; nucleotides outside the gene matches: 1. This CDR3 has 15 amino acids. Looked up from germline, CDR1 is MGHRA and CDR2 is YSYEKL. The CDR3 here is CASSPTSGRYNEQFF. CDR3 bases: TGCGCCAGCAGCCCGACTAGCGGGAGGTACAATGAGCAGTTCTTC.

The rearrangement links TRBV19 to TRBJ1-2; 9 nucleotides match TRBD1. J gave up 6 bases and V 5 bases, and 7 bases lay outside the gene matches. Germline CDR1 and CDR2: LNHDA and SQIVND (reference sequence). The length of the CDR3 is 14 residues. The CDR3 reads CASSPSDRGDGYTF. The CDR3 nucleotides are TGTGCCAGTAGTCCCTCCGACAGGGGGGATGGCTACACCTTC.

This clone appeared a few times. The chain employs TRBV18 and TRBJ1-2; D is unresolved. This CDR3 region has 16 residues. The V and J ends lost 2 bases and 3 bases respectively, with 16 bases between them. The germline CDR1 and CDR2 sequences are KGHSH and LQKENI. CDR3 DNA sequence: TGTGCCAGCTCACCAAGGCGTGCTCCCGGGGACTATGGCTACACCTTC. This codes for CASSPRRAPGDYGYTF.

The chain employs TRBV7-3 and TRBJ1-1; no clear D gene. Per germline, CDR1 SGHTA and CDR2 FQGTGA. This CDR3 spans 13 amino acids. Trimming left V 3 bases short and J 1 base short, with 6 bases between. This CDR3 is CASSFRQNTEAFF. The CDR3 coding sequence is TGTGCCAGCAGCTTTCGACAGAACACTGAAGCTTTCTTT.